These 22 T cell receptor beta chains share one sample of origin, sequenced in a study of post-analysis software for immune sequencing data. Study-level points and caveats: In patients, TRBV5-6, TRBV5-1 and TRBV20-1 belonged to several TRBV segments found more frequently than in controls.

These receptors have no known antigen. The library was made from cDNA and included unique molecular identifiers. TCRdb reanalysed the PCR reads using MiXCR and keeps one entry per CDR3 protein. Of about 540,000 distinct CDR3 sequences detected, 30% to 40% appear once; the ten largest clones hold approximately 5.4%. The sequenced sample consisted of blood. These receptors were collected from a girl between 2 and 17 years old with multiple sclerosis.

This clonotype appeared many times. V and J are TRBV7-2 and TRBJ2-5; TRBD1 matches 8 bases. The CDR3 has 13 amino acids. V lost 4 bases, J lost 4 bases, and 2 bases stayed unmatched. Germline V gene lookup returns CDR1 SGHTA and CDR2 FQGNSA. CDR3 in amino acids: CASSSQGGETQYF. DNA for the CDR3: TGTGCCAGCAGCTCACAGGGGGGAGAGACCCAGTACTTC.

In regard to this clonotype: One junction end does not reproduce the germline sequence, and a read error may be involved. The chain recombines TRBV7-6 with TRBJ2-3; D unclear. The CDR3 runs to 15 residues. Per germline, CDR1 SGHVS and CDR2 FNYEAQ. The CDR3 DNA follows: TGTGCCAGCAGCTTTCGCAGCCAGAGCACGGATACGCAGTATTTT. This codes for CASSFRSQSTDTQYF. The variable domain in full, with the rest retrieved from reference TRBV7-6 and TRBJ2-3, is GAGVSQSPRYKVTKRGQDVALRCDPISGHVSLYWYRQALGQGPEFLTYFNYEAQQDKSGLPNDRFSAERPEGSISTLTIQRTEQRDSAMYRCASSFRSQSTDTQYFGPGTRLTVL.

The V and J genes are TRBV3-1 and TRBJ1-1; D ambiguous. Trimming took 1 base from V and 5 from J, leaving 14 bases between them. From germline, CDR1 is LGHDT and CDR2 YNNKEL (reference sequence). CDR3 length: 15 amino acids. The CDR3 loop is CASSQGAFGETEAFF. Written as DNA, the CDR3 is TGTGCCAGCAGCCAAGGGGCATTTGGGGAAACTGAAGCTTTCTTT.

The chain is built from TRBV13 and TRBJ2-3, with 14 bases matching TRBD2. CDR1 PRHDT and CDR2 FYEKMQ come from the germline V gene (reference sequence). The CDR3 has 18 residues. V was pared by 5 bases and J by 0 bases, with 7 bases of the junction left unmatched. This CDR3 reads CASSPRLAGGKSTDTQYF. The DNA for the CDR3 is TGTGCCAGCAGCCCTCGACTAGCGGGGGGGAAAAGCACAGATACGCAGTATTTT.

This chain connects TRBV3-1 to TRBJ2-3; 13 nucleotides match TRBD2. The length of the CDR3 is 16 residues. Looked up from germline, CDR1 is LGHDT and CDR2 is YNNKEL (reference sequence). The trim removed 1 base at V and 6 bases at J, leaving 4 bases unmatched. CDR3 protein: CASSQVGLAGSDTQYF. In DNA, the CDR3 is TGTGCCAGCAGCCAAGTGGGACTAGCGGGGTCTGATACGCAGTATTTT.

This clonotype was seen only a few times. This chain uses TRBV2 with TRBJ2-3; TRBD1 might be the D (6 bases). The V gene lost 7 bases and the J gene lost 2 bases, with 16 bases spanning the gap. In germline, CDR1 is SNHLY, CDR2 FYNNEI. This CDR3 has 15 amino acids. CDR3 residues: CASKQGILATDTQYF. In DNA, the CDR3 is TGTGCCAGCAAACAGGGTATCTTAGCCACAGATACGCAGTATTTT.

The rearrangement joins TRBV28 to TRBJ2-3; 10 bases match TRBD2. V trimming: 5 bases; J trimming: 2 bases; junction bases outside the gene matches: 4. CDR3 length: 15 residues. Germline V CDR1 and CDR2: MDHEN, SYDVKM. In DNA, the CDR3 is TGTGCCAGCAGTCTAGCGGGGGCCCTCACAGATACGCAGTATTTT. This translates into CASSLAGALTDTQYF.

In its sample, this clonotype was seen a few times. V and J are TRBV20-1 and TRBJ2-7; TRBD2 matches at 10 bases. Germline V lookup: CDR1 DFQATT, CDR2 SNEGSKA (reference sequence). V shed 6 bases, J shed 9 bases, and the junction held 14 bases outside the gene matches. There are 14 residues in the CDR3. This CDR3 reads CSARGLAGVGLQYF. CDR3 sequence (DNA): TGCAGTGCCAGGGGGCTAGCGGGGGTGGGTTTGCAGTACTTC.

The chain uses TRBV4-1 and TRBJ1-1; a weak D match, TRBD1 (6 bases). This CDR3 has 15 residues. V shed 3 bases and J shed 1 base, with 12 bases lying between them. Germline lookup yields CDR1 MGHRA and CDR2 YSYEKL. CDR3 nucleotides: TGCGCCAGCAGCCAGTTAACCAGGGGGAACACTGAAGCTTTCTTT. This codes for CASSQLTRGNTEAFF.

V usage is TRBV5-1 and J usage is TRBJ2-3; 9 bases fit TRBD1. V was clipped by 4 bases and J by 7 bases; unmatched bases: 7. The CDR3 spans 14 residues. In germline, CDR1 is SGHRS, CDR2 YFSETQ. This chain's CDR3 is CASSADRGSNTQYF. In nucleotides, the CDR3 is TGCGCCAGCAGCGCGGACAGGGGATCAAATACGCAGTATTTT.

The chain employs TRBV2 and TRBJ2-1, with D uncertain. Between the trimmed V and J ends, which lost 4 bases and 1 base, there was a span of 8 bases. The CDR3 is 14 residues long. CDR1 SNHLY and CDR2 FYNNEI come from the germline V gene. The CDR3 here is CASSGIGSYNEQFF. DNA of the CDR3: TGTGCCAGCAGTGGAATCGGGTCCTACAATGAGCAGTTCTTC.

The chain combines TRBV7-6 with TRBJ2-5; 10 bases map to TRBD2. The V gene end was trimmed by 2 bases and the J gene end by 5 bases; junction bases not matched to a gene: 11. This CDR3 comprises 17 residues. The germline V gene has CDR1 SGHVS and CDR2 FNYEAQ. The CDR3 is CASSLSLWTSGWETQYF. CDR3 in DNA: TGTGCCAGCAGCTTATCCCTCTGGACTAGCGGTTGGGAGACCCAGTACTTC.

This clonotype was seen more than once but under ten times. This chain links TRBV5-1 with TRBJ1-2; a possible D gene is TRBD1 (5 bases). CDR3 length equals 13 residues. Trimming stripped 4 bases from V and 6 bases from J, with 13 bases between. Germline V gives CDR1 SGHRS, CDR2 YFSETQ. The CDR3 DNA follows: TGCGCCAGCAGCAGGGACGGGACGGATGGCTACACCTTC. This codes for CASSRDGTDGYTF.

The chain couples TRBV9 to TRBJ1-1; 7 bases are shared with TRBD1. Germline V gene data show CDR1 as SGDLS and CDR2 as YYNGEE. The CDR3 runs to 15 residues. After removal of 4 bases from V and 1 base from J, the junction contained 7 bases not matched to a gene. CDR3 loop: CASSPQGVSNTEAFF. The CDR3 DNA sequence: TGTGCCAGCAGCCCGCAGGGGGTCTCGAACACTGAAGCTTTCTTT.

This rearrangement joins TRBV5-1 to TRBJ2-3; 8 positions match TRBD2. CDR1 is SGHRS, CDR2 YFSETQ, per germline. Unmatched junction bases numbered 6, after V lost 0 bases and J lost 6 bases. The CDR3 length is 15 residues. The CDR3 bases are TGCGCCAGCAGCTTGGAGCGGGGGCCCCCCGATACGCAGTATTTT. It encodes CASSLERGPPDTQYF.

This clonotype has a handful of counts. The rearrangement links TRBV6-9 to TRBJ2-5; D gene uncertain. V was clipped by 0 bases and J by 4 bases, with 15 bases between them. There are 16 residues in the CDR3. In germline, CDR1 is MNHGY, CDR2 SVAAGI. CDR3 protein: CASSYSTPRVGETQYF. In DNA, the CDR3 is TGTGCCAGCAGTTATTCGACCCCTCGGGTTGGAGAGACCCAGTACTTC.

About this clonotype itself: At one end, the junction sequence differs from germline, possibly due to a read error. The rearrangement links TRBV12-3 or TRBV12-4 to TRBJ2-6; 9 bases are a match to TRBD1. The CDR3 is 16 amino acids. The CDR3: CASSSGQGNWANVRTF. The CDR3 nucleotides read TGTGCCAGCAGTTCCGGACAGGGGAACTGGGCCAACGTCCGGACTTTC.

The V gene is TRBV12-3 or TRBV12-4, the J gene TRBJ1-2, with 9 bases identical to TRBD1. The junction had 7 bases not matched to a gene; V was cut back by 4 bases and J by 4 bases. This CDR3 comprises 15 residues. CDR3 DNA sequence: TGTGCCAGCAGTTACTCCGGACAGGGGTTCTATGGCTACACCTTC. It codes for CASSYSGQGFYGYTF.

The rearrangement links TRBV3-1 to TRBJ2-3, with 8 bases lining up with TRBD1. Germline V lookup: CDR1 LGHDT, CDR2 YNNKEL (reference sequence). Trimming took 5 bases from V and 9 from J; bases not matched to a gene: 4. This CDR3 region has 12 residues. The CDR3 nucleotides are TGTGCCAGCAGCTCAGGGGGCTACACGCAGTATTTT. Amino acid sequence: CASSSGGYTQYF.

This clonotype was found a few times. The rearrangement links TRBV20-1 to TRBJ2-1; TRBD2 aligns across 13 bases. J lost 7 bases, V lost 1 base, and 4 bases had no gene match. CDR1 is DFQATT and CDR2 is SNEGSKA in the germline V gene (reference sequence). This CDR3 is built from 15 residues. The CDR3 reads CSARGLAGGQNEQFF. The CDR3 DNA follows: TGCAGTGCTAGAGGACTAGCGGGGGGTCAGAATGAGCAGTTCTTC.

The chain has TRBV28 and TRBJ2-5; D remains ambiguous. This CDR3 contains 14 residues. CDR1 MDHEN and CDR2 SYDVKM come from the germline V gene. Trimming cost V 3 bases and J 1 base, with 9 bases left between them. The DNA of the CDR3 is TGTGCCAGCAGTTTGTCGCTCGTCCAAGAGACCCAGTACTTC. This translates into CASSLSLVQETQYF. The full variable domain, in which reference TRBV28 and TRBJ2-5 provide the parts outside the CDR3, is DVKVTQSSRYLVKRTGEKVFLECVQDMDHENMFWYRQDPGLGLRLIYFSYDVKMKEKGDIPEGYSVSREKKERFSLILESASTNQTSMYLCASSLSLVQETQYFGPGTRLLVL.

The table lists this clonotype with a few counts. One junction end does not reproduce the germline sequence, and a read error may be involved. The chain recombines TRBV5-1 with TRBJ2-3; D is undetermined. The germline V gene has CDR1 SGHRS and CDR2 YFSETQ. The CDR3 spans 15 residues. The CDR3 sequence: CVSSQDGSSTDTQYF. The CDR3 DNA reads TGCGTCAGCAGCCAAGACGGGTCTAGCACAGATACGCAGTATTTT.